The clone carrying this T cell receptor (beta chain) was counted a single time. Those who donated, Caucasian adults without exception, all lived in Nashville, Tennessee. It was into CD45RA+ naive and CD45RA-negative memory subsets that the CD4+ cells were split. After removal of 4 bases from V and 5 bases from J, the junction contained 3 bases not matched to a gene. The CDR3 consists of 15 residues. The germline V gene encodes CDR1 SGHNT and CDR2 YENEEA. This entry belongs to a study of shared clonotypes between healthy human individuals. Sequencing was performed with immunoSEQ multiplex PCR; in TCRdb, only in-frame clones are kept and a portion is missing. The sample shows roughly 1,500,000 clones, 95% to 99% of them seen only once.

The chain has TRBV11-3 and TRBJ2-2; 11 positions agree with TRBD1. This receptor was identified in a man aged 25 to 45 in good health. The sequenced sample was naive CD4+ T cells sorted from blood. Subset reported: CD45RA+ positively selected. This chain's CDR3 is CASSYRDRGTGELFF. For the CDR3, the DNA is TGTGCCAGCAGCTACCGGGACAGGGGGACCGGGGAGCTGTTTTTT.